Each of the 5 T cell receptor beta chains below was sequenced from the same sample in a study of cytomegalovirus exposure and HLA in healthy donors. Primers for the PCR totalled 60 Vbeta and 13 Jbeta. The method was immunoSEQ multiplex PCR; TCRdb's version includes in-frame clones alone and lacks a portion of them. This table holds more than 110,000 clones, more than 9.5% found once. Specimen: PBMCs. The receptors were sampled from a man in his fifties in good health and CMV-seronegative.

Of note for this clone: Distinct nucleotide sequences in the sample also encode this CDR3. The chain couples TRBV5-1 to TRBJ2-1; a possible D gene is TRBD2 (6 bases). Trimming removed 0 bases from V and 0 bases from J, with 10 bases in between. Per the germline V gene, CDR1 is SGHRS and CDR2 is YFSETQ. The CDR3 sequence is 16 residues long. In nucleotides, the CDR3 is TGCGCCAGCAGCTTGGCCGGGGGTAGCTCCTACAATGAGCAGTTCTTC. Translated, it gives CASSLAGGSSYNEQFF. Complete variable domain (other parts from reference TRBV5-1 and TRBJ2-1): KAGVTQTPRYLIKTRGQQVTLSCSPISGHRSVSWYQQTPGQGLQFLFEYFSETQRNKGNFPGRFSGRQFSNSRSEMNVSTLELGDSALYLCASSLAGGSSYNEQFFGPGTRLTVL.

The chain employs TRBV4-1 and TRBJ1-3, with 7 bases matching TRBD1. The ends lost 0 bases at V and 8 bases at J; junction bases unmatched: 13. This CDR3 comprises 17 residues. Per germline, CDR1 MGHRA and CDR2 YSYEKL. In nucleotides, the CDR3 is TGCGCCAGCAGCCAAGAGGGGGGACAGACAAAGAAGGACACCATATATTTT. This gives the protein CASSQEGGQTKKDTIYF.

The V and J genes are TRBV6-1 and TRBJ1-1; no definite D call. The CDR3 sequence is 15 residues long. CDR1 and CDR2 from the germline V gene are MNHNS and SASEGT. Trimming removed 1 base at V and 7 bases at J, with 16 bases between. In DNA form, the CDR3 reads TGTGCCAGCAGTGAAGAGGGTCGCCTCGGAGGTGAAGCTTTCTTT. Translation: CASSEEGRLGGEAFF.

The chain joins TRBV19 to TRBJ2-3, with 9 bases identical to TRBD2. The CDR3 spans 18 residues. Looked up from germline, CDR1 is LNHDA and CDR2 is SQIVND (reference sequence). V was clipped by 5 bases and J by 0 bases; unmatched bases: 12. Written as DNA, the CDR3 is TGTGCCAGTAGTGGCGGCGCTAGCGGGGCCCCTAGCACAGATACGCAGTATTTT. The encoded protein is CASSGGASGAPSTDTQYF.

This clone came up a few times. The rearrangement uses TRBV30 and TRBJ1-1; D is uncertain. The V gene's germline CDR1 is GTSNPN and CDR2 SVGIG (reference sequence). The CDR3 covers 12 residues. V lost 4 bases to trimming and J lost 1 base, with 7 bases between them. This CDR3 is CAWKRRNTEAFF. The CDR3, as DNA: TGTGCCTGGAAGAGAAGGAACACTGAAGCTTTCTTT.